What follows are 28 T cell receptor beta chains derived from one specimen sequenced in a study of blood T cells in healthy people across ages. With a J-beta primer mix and a sample-barcoded 5' primer, a second PCR ran roughly 6 to 11 cycles. TCRdb fed the 5' RACE reads into MiXCR, producing one record per CDR3 protein. Found here are around 970,000 distinct CDR3 sequences, 45% to 60% of them singletons; the top ten hold 20% to 25%. Sequenced: blood. The source of these receptors is a woman in her sixties in good health.

CDR3 residues: CSATGAGAFF. In DNA form, the CDR3 reads TGCAGTGCAACTGGGGCGGGGGCTTTCTTT. The rearrangement links TRBV20-1 to TRBJ1-1; the D gene is possibly TRBD1 (5 bases). Deletions cut 6 bases from V and 11 bases from J, with 13 bases between. Looked up from germline, CDR1 is DFQATT and CDR2 is SNEGSKA (reference sequence). The CDR3 runs 10 residues.

The rearrangement joins TRBV4-3 to TRBJ2-1; 7 nucleotides line up with TRBD2. This CDR3 comprises 17 residues. Germline assignment: CDR1 LGHNA and CDR2 YSLEER. V lost 0 bases and J lost 2; bases outside the gene matches: 7. For the CDR3, the DNA is TGCGCCAGCAGCCAAGATACGGGAGGACGACCCTACAATGAGCAGTTCTTC. This codes for CASSQDTGGRPYNEQFF.

This clonotype was seen repeatedly, ten times or more. This chain joins TRBV7-2 and TRBJ2-5; 7 nucleotides agree with TRBD1. V was pared by 5 bases and J by 2 bases, with 5 bases of the junction left unmatched. The CDR3 spans 14 residues. CDR1 SGHTA and CDR2 FQGNSA come from the germline V gene. DNA of the CDR3: TGTGCCAGCAGCAAGGGACAGATTCAAGAGACCCAGTACTTC. Translation gives CASSKGQIQETQYF.

This clonotype was found a few times. CDR3 sequence: CASSSNSGRVTTDTQYF. The CDR3, as DNA: TGCGCCAGCAGCTCCAATAGCGGGAGAGTTACCACAGATACGCAGTATTTT. The chain recombines TRBV5-1 with TRBJ2-3, with 9 bases aligning to TRBD2. The germline V gene has CDR1 SGHRS and CDR2 YFSETQ. The trim removed 3 bases at V and 2 bases at J, leaving 10 bases unmatched. This CDR3 is 17 amino acids long.

A few counts support this clonotype. The J gene is TRBJ2-5, the V gene TRBV15, with no clear D. The CDR3 has 14 residues. Germline V lookup: CDR1 LNHNV, CDR2 YYDKDF (reference sequence). The V end lost 0 bases, the J end lost 1 base, and 6 bases lay between the germline ends. The CDR3 sequence is CATSRETGQETQYF. The DNA for the CDR3 is TGTGCCACCAGCAGAGAAACGGGCCAAGAGACCCAGTACTTC.

This chain uses TRBV20-1 with TRBJ1-2; weak D call: TRBD1 (5 bases). Trimming shortened V by 5 bases and J by 7 bases, and 11 bases separated the two germline ends. The CDR3 is made up of 11 amino acids. Germline lookup yields CDR1 DFQATT and CDR2 SNEGSKA (reference sequence). The CDR3, as DNA: TGCAGTGCTTTTCCAGGGTGTGGCTACACCTTC. Translation gives CSAFPGCGYTF.

The J gene is TRBJ2-7, the V gene TRBV30; D gene ambiguous. The V end was cut by 0 bases, the J end by 3 bases, with 12 bases between. CDR3 length: 14 residues. Germline V gene sequence: CDR1 GTSNPN, CDR2 SVGIG (reference sequence). For the CDR3, the DNA is TGTGCCTGGAGTGTGCCACCCTCCGACTACGAGCAGTACTTC. This codes for CAWSVPPSDYEQYF.

The chain links TRBV4-1 to TRBJ2-5, with D perhaps given as TRBD1 or TRBD2 (5 bases each). The CDR3 sequence is 18 residues long. V lost 1 base, J lost 2 bases, and 20 bases lay in between. CDR1 and CDR2 from the germline V gene are MGHRA and YSYEKL. CDR3 sequence reads: CASSQAPQGVGDQETQYF. The CDR3 DNA is TGCGCCAGCAGCCAAGCGCCCCAGGGAGTAGGGGATCAAGAGACCCAGTACTTC.

This chain joins TRBV28 and TRBJ2-7; 9 nucleotides match TRBD1. Germline lookup yields CDR1 MDHEN and CDR2 SYDVKM. V was pared by 4 bases and J by 2 bases, with 12 bases of the junction left unmatched. This CDR3 contains 17 residues. The CDR3 sequence: CASSSHPGQGRPYEQYF. CDR3 coding DNA: TGTGCCAGCAGTTCCCACCCCGGACAGGGGAGACCCTACGAGCAGTACTTC.

The chain uses TRBV5-6 and TRBJ1-4, with D perhaps matching TRBD1 (6 bases). Germline loops: CDR1 SGHDT, CDR2 YYEEEE. The CDR3 totals 15 residues. With 4 bases removed from V and 6 bases from J, the gap between germline ends came to 16 bases. This chain's CDR3 is CASSLISGADEKLFF. The CDR3 DNA sequence: TGTGCCAGCAGCCTGATATCGGGGGCCGATGAAAAACTGTTTTTT.

This clonotype was seen only a few times. The rearrangement links TRBV27 to TRBJ2-7; unclear D gene. Trimming removed 6 bases from V and 6 bases from J, with 9 bases in between. The CDR3 has 11 amino acids. Germline CDR1 and CDR2: MNHEY and SMNVEV (reference sequence). CDR3 loop: CASRLGPEQYF. The CDR3, as DNA: TGTGCCAGCAGGCTTGGGCCCGAGCAGTACTTC.

This clonotype was picked up many times. This chain uses TRBV7-2 with TRBJ2-7, with 7 bases identical to TRBD2. From germline, CDR1 is SGHTA and CDR2 FQGNSA. J lost 0 bases, V lost 4 bases, and 6 bases had no gene match. The CDR3 consists of 15 residues. The CDR3 DNA reads TGTGCCAGCAGCTGGGCTAGCGGCAGCTCCTACGAGCAGTACTTC. This encodes CASSWASGSSYEQYF.

A few counts support this clonotype. The chain combines TRBV7-2 with TRBJ2-1, with TRBD2 as a possible D gene (6 bases). This CDR3 is 14 amino acids long. Deletions cut 8 bases from V and 5 bases from J, with 16 bases between. Germline assignment: CDR1 SGHTA and CDR2 FQGNSA. Here the CDR3 reads CASRRGGADNEQFF. CDR3 sequence (DNA): TGTGCCAGCCGACGGGGAGGCGCGGACAATGAGCAGTTCTTC.

This rearrangement joins TRBV2 to TRBJ2-7; D possibly matches TRBD1 or TRBD2 (5 bases each). Germline CDR1 is SNHLY and CDR2 is FYNNEI. This CDR3 has 15 amino acids. Trimming pared 1 base from V and 10 bases from J, leaving 20 bases between. CDR3 sequence reads: CASSEVGRSTGAQYF. Written as DNA, the CDR3 is TGTGCCAGCAGTGAAGTAGGAAGGTCCACCGGGGCCCAGTACTTC.

This chain joins TRBV20-1 and TRBJ2-4; perhaps TRBD1 as D (5 bases). Matching the DNA end better, TRBJ2-7 makes the J call doubtful. The V gene's germline CDR1 is DFQATT and CDR2 SNEGSKA (reference sequence). The CDR3 has 13 amino acids. The CDR3 sequence is CSVQGRVIDEQYF. DNA of the CDR3: TGCAGTGTGCAGGGCAGGGTTATCGACGAGCAGTACTTC.

The chain combines TRBV12-3 or TRBV12-4 with TRBJ1-2; perhaps TRBD1 as D (6 bases). The CDR3 length is 15 residues. Trimming took off 3 bases at V and 6 bases at J, with 17 bases between the two ends. Written as DNA, the CDR3 is TGTGCCAGCAGTTTGGAGACTGGGGGGACAAATGGCTACACCTTC. Protein product: CASSLETGGTNGYTF.

This clonotype was seen at least ten times. The chain joins TRBV3-1 to TRBJ2-7, with D possibly matching TRBD1 (6 bases). V lost 5 bases and J lost 3, with 23 bases in between. The germline V gene has CDR1 LGHDT and CDR2 YNNKEL (reference sequence). This CDR3 comprises 17 residues. This CDR3 reads CASSGRVRRGNGYEQYF. CDR3 in DNA: TGTGCCAGCAGCGGAAGGGTTCGCAGGGGTAATGGCTACGAGCAGTACTTC.

The chain is built from TRBV6-1 and TRBJ1-2, with 9 bases identical to TRBD1. V lost 6 bases, J lost 0 bases, and 8 bases stayed unmatched. The CDR3 consists of 16 residues. CDR1 MNHNS and CDR2 SASEGT come from the germline V gene. As DNA, the CDR3 is TGTGCCAGCAGAGAACCACGGACAGGGGCTAACTATGGCTACACCTTC. Translating it yields CASREPRTGANYGYTF.

This clonotype was seen a handful of times. In DNA, the CDR3 is TGTGCCTGGAGTAGGGAGAGTTCCTATGGCTACACCTTC. It encodes CAWSRESSYGYTF. The V gene is TRBV30, the J gene TRBJ1-2; D unclear. CDR1 and CDR2 (germline): GTSNPN, SVGIG (reference sequence). The CDR3 has 13 residues. V lost 2 bases and J 4 bases, leaving 11 bases between the germline ends.

V is TRBV14 and J is TRBJ2-7, with D possibly TRBD1 on 5 matching bases. Looked up from germline, CDR1 is SGHDN and CDR2 is FVKESK. The CDR3 extends over 14 amino acids. With 7 bases removed from V and 4 bases from J, the gap between germline ends came to 17 bases. Here the CDR3 DNA reads TGTGCCAGCAATCCGGCAGGGCCCCATTACGAGCAGTACTTC. Protein product: CASNPAGPHYEQYF.

The rearrangement links TRBV7-9 to TRBJ2-4; 9 nucleotides align to TRBD2. With the DNA end fitting TRBJ2-7 better, the J assignment may be wrong. The CDR3 is 14 amino acids. The V gene's germline CDR1 is SEHNR and CDR2 FQNEAQ (reference sequence). The CDR3 DNA sequence: TGTGCCAGCAGCACGGGACTAGCCTTCAACGAGCAGTACTTC. Translation: CASSTGLAFNEQYF.

This clonotype was picked up a small number of times. The chain employs TRBV5-1 and TRBJ1-6; D is ambiguous. This CDR3 has 13 residues. The V and J ends lost 0 bases and 10 bases respectively, with 8 bases between them. Germline loops: CDR1 SGHRS, CDR2 YFSETQ. In DNA, the CDR3 is TGCGCCAGCAGCTTGGCTCGGTCCTCACCCCTCCACTTT. Its translation is CASSLARSSPLHF. The whole variable domain, filled in from reference TRBV5-1 and TRBJ1-6, reads KAGVTQTPRYLIKTRGQQVTLSCSPISGHRSVSWYQQTPGQGLQFLFEYFSETQRNKGNFPGRFSGRQFSNSRSEMNVSTLELGDSALYLCASSLARSSPLHFGNGTRLTVT.

This chain connects TRBV4-3 to TRBJ2-1, with TRBD2 matching 7 bases. Germline CDR1 and CDR2: LGHNA and YSLEER. V was pared by 0 bases and J by 4 bases, with 3 bases of the junction left unmatched. This CDR3 is 15 amino acids long. For the CDR3, the DNA is TGCGCCAGCAGCCAAGATGACGGGGGGTACAATGAGCAGTTCTTC. This codes for CASSQDDGGYNEQFF.

This chain connects TRBV12-3 or TRBV12-4 to TRBJ2-3; 7 bases are a match to TRBD2. This CDR3 contains 17 residues. J was trimmed by 4 bases and V by 6 bases; bases with no gene match: 16. The chain's CDR3 is CASSQLVGGPEADTQYF. The CDR3 bases are TGTGCCAGCAGCCAACTAGTGGGAGGGCCCGAGGCAGATACGCAGTATTTT.

The chain is built from TRBV14 and TRBJ2-4, with D possibly being TRBD1 (5 bases). Germline CDR1 SGHDN, CDR2 FVKESK. The V end lost 2 bases, the J end lost 2 bases, and 10 bases lay between the germline ends. The CDR3 sequence is 15 residues long. CDR3 DNA: TGTGCCAGCAGCCAAACTCAGGGTACCAAAAACATTCAGTACTTC. It codes for CASSQTQGTKNIQYF.

This clonotype was counted ten times or more. This chain joins TRBV11-2 and TRBJ2-7, with unresolved D. The germline V gene has CDR1 SGHAT and CDR2 FQNNGV. The length of the CDR3 is 14 residues. The V end was cut by 1 base, the J end by 5 bases, with 12 bases between. The CDR3: CASSLGPWEHEQYF. CDR3 sequence (DNA): TGTGCCAGCAGCTTAGGACCTTGGGAACACGAGCAGTACTTC.

This clonotype has a handful of counts. The chain recombines TRBV28 with TRBJ2-5, with 8 positions matching TRBD2. The germline V gene encodes CDR1 MDHEN and CDR2 SYDVKM. CDR3 length: 16 amino acids. Trimming at V came to 6 bases and at J to 2 bases, leaving 11 bases not matched to a gene. This chain's CDR3 is CASRIWGPGGQETQYF. The DNA for the CDR3 is TGTGCCAGCAGAATATGGGGTCCGGGAGGGCAAGAGACCCAGTACTTC.

This clonotype was seen a few times. The chain couples TRBV29-1 to TRBJ2-7; unclear D gene. The CDR3 runs 12 residues. V shed 4 bases and J shed 2 bases, with 9 bases lying between them. CDR1 SQVTM and CDR2 ANQGSEA come from the germline V gene. CDR3: CSVALGPYEQYF. For the CDR3, the DNA is TGCAGCGTTGCCCTAGGTCCCTACGAGCAGTACTTC.